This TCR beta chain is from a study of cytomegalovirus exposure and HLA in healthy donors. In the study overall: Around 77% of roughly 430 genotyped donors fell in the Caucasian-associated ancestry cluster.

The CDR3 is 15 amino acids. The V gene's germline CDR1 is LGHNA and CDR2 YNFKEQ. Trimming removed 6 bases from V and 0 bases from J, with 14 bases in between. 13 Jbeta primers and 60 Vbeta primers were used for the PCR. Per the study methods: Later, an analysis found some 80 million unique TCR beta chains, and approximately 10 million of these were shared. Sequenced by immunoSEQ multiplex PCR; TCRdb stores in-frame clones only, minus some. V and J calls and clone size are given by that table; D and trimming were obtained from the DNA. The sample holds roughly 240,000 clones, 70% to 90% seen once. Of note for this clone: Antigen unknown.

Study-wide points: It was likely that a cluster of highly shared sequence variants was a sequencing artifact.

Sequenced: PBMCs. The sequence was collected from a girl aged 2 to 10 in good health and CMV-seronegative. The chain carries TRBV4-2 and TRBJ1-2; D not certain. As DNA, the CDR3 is TGTGCCAGCAGGGAGGACGCAGCCCCTAACTATGGCTACACCTTC. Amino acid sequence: CASREDAAPNYGYTF.